This TCR beta chain was profiled in a study of sequential checkpoint blockade in melanoma. Germline V gene lookup returns CDR1 MNHGY and CDR2 SAAAGT. The CDR3 length is 14 residues. The ends lost 10 bases at V and 6 bases at J; junction bases unmatched: 12. This clone was counted many times. The treatment was: randomized to nivolumab then ipilimumab (arm A) or the reverse (arm B). Here immunoSEQ multiplex PCR was the method, and the copy in TCRdb shows in-frame clones only, minus some. The repertoire holds thousands of clones, with about 20% as singletons. The source of this sequence is a human donor with melanoma. The rearrangement uses TRBV6-8 and TRBJ2-3, with 8 bases aligning to TRBD2. Sequences were derived from tumor tissue (inferred from file names), sampled from a patient given nivolumab and ipilimumab in sequence. The CDR3 loop is CAISQAGDLDTQYF. DNA for the CDR3: TGTGCCATCTCCCAAGCGGGGGACCTGGATACGCAGTATTTT.